This T cell receptor beta chain emerged from a study of shared clonotypes between healthy human individuals. Naive CD4+ cells were CD45RA-selected; the remaining cells were memory. This clone appeared once. Trimming removed 3 bases from V and 2 bases from J, with 17 bases in between. CDR1 and CDR2 (germline): SGHRS, YFSETQ. The CDR3 runs to 17 residues. The authors distributed each subset's genomic DNA evenly over several immunoSEQ plates. The table came from immunoSEQ multiplex PCR; TCRdb's copy has only in-frame clones and leaves some out. The sample contains about 1 million clones, more than 60% of which appear only once.

The source material was memory CD4+ T cells sorted from blood. Stated subset: CD45RA-negative fraction. The chain links TRBV5-1 to TRBJ2-2; tentative D call: TRBD2 (6 bases). The receptor was isolated from a man aged 18 to 29 in good health. CDR3 DNA: TGCGCCAGCAGCTCTGGACCGTTAGCGGTTAACACCGGGGAGCTGTTTTTT. As protein: CASSSGPLAVNTGELFF.